Following are 25 T cell receptor beta chains from one sample sequenced in a study of T-cell reconstitution after alpha-beta-depleted transplantation in children. The library targeted TCRbeta and was prepared with unique molecular identifiers. TCRdb fed the PCR reads into MiXCR, producing one record per CDR3 protein. The repertoire consists of more than 200,000 distinct CDR3 sequences, with more than 15% occurring once and the leading ten covering about 41%. Sample: PBMCs, mostly from graft donor cells, taken 360 days after TCRalphabeta/CD19-depleted stem cell transplant. The receptors come from a male patient aged 2-9 years who had a stem cell transplant for acute lymphoblastic leukemia, so the T cells may come from the graft donor.

This clonotype has only a few counts. The CDR3: CASNNGTLGTQYF. In nucleotides, the CDR3 is TGCGCCAGCAACAACGGTACCCTAGGGACCCAGTACTTC. The chain couples TRBV5-1 to TRBJ2-5; D is unresolved. The CDR3 sequence is 13 residues long. The germline V gene encodes CDR1 SGHRS and CDR2 YFSETQ. V was shortened by 6 bases and J by 7 bases, with 16 bases between the two germline ends.

This clonotype appeared many times. V and J are TRBV2 and TRBJ2-5; D may be TRBD1 or TRBD2 (6 bases each). Trimming cost V 5 bases and J 5 bases, with 12 bases left between them. Germline CDR1 reads SNHLY; CDR2 reads FYNNEI. CDR3 length equals 13 residues. CDR3 sequence: CASSLGGGETQYF. The CDR3 coding sequence is TGTGCCAGCAGTTTAGGAGGGGGGGAGACCCAGTACTTC.

This clonotype was seen a few times. The chain recombines TRBV5-4 with TRBJ2-2; 7 nucleotides agree with TRBD2. The CDR3 totals 14 residues. Germline V lookup: CDR1 SGHNT, CDR2 YYREEE (reference sequence). V gave up 4 bases and J gave up 6 bases; unmatched junction bases: 6. The chain's CDR3 is CASSRGLGPGELFF. CDR3 coding DNA: TGTGCCAGCAGCCGCGGACTAGGCCCCGGGGAGCTGTTTTTT.

This rearrangement joins TRBV11-2 to TRBJ2-1, with D perhaps TRBD1 (6 bases). The CDR3 totals 15 residues. The germline CDR1 and CDR2 sequences are SGHAT and FQNNGV. V shed 4 bases and J shed 9 bases, with 19 bases lying between them. CDR3: CASSSTGNPTGEQFF. CDR3 bases: TGTGCCAGCAGCTCTACAGGGAATCCTACCGGTGAGCAGTTCTTC.

V usage is TRBV7-2 and J usage is TRBJ2-5; D ambiguous. The CDR3 spans 13 residues. Trimming pared 6 bases from V and 3 bases from J, leaving 11 bases between. Per the germline V gene, CDR1 is SGHTA and CDR2 is FQGNSA. As DNA, the CDR3 is TGTGCCAGCAGTCGCCTACCCGAAGAGACCCAGTACTTC. Its protein product is CASSRLPEETQYF.

The CDR3 spells CASRPVSNTEAFF. DNA of the CDR3: TGTGCCAGCAGGCCGGTTAGTAACACTGAAGCTTTCTTT. The rearrangement uses TRBV12-3 or TRBV12-4 and TRBJ1-1; D ambiguous. The CDR3 runs to 13 residues. Deletions cut 6 bases from V and 2 bases from J, with 10 bases between.

This clonotype was counted only a few times. The chain combines TRBV4-3 with TRBJ2-5; D is uncertain. Between the trimmed V and J ends, which lost 0 bases and 2 bases, there was a span of 10 bases. Germline loops: CDR1 LGHNA, CDR2 YSLEER. This CDR3 contains 15 residues. The CDR3 DNA reads TGCGCCAGCAGCCAAGATAAGGGTATGCAAGAGACCCAGTACTTC. It specifies CASSQDKGMQETQYF.

This clonotype was observed at least ten times. The chain carries TRBV6-2 or TRBV6-3 and TRBJ2-3, with D maybe TRBD2 (5 bases). Germline V CDR1 and CDR2: MNHEY, SVGEGT. V was cut by 5 bases and J by 3 bases, with 15 bases left in between. The CDR3 sequence is 15 residues long. The CDR3 DNA sequence: TGTGCCAGCAGTGCACCCGGTCGGGGAACAGATACGCAGTATTTT. Its translation: CASSAPGRGTDTQYF.

The chain couples TRBV4-3 to TRBJ2-3; TRBD2 might be the D (6 bases). Germline V gene data show CDR1 as LGHNA and CDR2 as YSLEER. Between the trimmed V and J ends, which lost 0 bases and 2 bases, there was a span of 12 bases. This CDR3 comprises 16 residues. DNA for the CDR3: TGCGCCAGCAGCCAAGAGAGTAGCGGACACACAGATACGCAGTATTTT. Translation gives CASSQESSGHTDTQYF.

This clonotype came up a few times. The chain couples TRBV9 to TRBJ2-1; 10 bases are shared with TRBD2. This CDR3 has 15 residues. CDR1 and CDR2 (germline): SGDLS, YYNGEE. The junction had 6 bases not matched to a gene; V was cut back by 1 base and J by 8 bases. The CDR3 spells CASSVLAGAKDEQFF. The CDR3 nucleotides read TGTGCCAGCAGCGTACTAGCGGGGGCTAAGGATGAGCAGTTCTTC.

The J gene is TRBJ2-7, the V gene TRBV3-1; D possibly corresponds to TRBD1 (5 bases). Germline V lookup: CDR1 LGHDT, CDR2 YNNKEL (reference sequence). The CDR3 has 13 residues. V gave up 4 bases and J gave up 4 bases, with 11 bases separating them. CDR3 bases: TGTGCCAGCAGCCTCTCAGGGAATTACGAGCAGTACTTC. Its translation: CASSLSGNYEQYF.

The chain has TRBV5-1 and TRBJ2-3, with TRBD2 identical over 7 bases. The CDR3 loop spans 15 amino acids. Per the germline V gene, CDR1 is SGHRS and CDR2 is YFSETQ. Trimming removed 2 bases from V and 0 bases from J; junction bases left unmatched: 3. The CDR3 spells CASSLAGPSTDTQYF. The CDR3 DNA reads TGCGCCAGCAGCTTAGCGGGGCCGAGCACAGATACGCAGTATTTT. The full variable domain, in which reference TRBV5-1 and TRBJ2-3 provide the parts outside the CDR3, is KAGVTQTPRYLIKTRGQQVTLSCSPISGHRSVSWYQQTPGQGLQFLFEYFSETQRNKGNFPGRFSGRQFSNSRSEMNVSTLELGDSALYLCASSLAGPSTDTQYFGPGTRLTVL.

This clonotype was detected many times. This chain joins TRBV7-9 and TRBJ2-1, with TRBD1 matching over 9 bases. J was trimmed by 5 bases and V by 10 bases; bases with no gene match: 9. This CDR3 contains 14 residues. Looked up from germline, CDR1 is SEHNR and CDR2 is FQNEAQ (reference sequence). CDR3 sequence: CATRGQGEDNEQFF. CDR3 DNA sequence: TGTGCCACCAGGGGACAGGGTGAGGACAATGAGCAGTTCTTC. The full variable domain, completed using reference TRBV7-9 and TRBJ2-1, is DTGVSQNPRHKITKRGQNVTFRCDPISEHNRLYWYRQTLGQGPEFLTYFQNEAQLEKSRLLSDRFSAERPKGSFSTLEIQRTEQGDSAMYLCATRGQGEDNEQFFGPGTRLTVL.

This clonotype was observed many times. The CDR3 DNA reads as TGTGCCAGCAGGGTAGCGGGGCCTCACACAGATACGCAGTATTTT. Residues: CASRVAGPHTDTQYF. The gene calls are TRBV12-3 or TRBV12-4 and TRBJ2-3, with 8 nucleotides matching TRBD2. V lost 6 bases, J lost 2 bases, and 7 bases stayed unmatched. CDR3 size: 15 residues.

This clonotype appeared a few times. V and J are TRBV24-1 and TRBJ1-1; 9 bases fit TRBD1. There are 14 residues in the CDR3. The V gene's germline CDR1 is KGHDR and CDR2 SFDVKD. V lost 9 bases, J lost 7 bases, and 11 bases stayed unmatched. CDR3 DNA: TGTGCCACCGCTTCCGGGACAGGGACGAATGAAGCTTTCTTT. This sequence encodes CATASGTGTNEAFF.

The chain employs TRBV6-5 and TRBJ1-5, with 7 bases aligning to TRBD1. This CDR3 contains 19 residues. Germline loops: CDR1 MNHEY, CDR2 SVGAGI. Losses at the gene ends were 2 bases for V and 0 bases for J; bases not matched to a gene: 13. CDR3 sequence reads: CASSYPLRDSIYSNQPQHF. The CDR3 DNA follows: TGTGCCAGCAGTTACCCACTCCGGGACAGCATATATAGCAATCAGCCCCAGCATTTT.

This clonotype has ten or more counts. The V gene is TRBV29-1, the J gene TRBJ1-1; D is undetermined. Germline V gives CDR1 SQVTM, CDR2 ANQGSEA. This CDR3 region has 14 residues. The V end lost 8 bases, the J end lost 1 base, and 17 bases lay between the germline ends. The CDR3 nucleotides are TGCAGCTCCGAGGGCAGTTACCCGAACACTGAAGCTTTCTTT. Translated: CSSEGSYPNTEAFF.

The sample holds a few counts of this clonotype. CDR3 coding DNA: TGTGCCAGCAGCTTATCGGGTGAGGATCAGCCCCAGCATTTT. Translating it yields CASSLSGEDQPQHF. This chain joins TRBV13 and TRBJ1-5, with unresolved D. CDR3 length equals 14 residues. The germline V gene encodes CDR1 PRHDT and CDR2 FYEKMQ (reference sequence). With 2 bases removed from V and 5 bases from J, the gap between germline ends came to 10 bases.

J is TRBJ1-2 and V is TRBV19; D not certain. The length of the CDR3 is 11 residues. Germline loops: CDR1 LNHDA, CDR2 SQIVND (reference sequence). V lost 3 bases to trimming and J lost 5 bases, with 4 bases between them. Written as DNA, the CDR3 is TGTGCCAGTAGTATGGGATATGGCTACACCTTC. It specifies CASSMGYGYTF.

J is TRBJ2-2 and V is TRBV9; 7 bases are a match to TRBD1. After removal of 0 bases from V and 1 base from J, the junction contained 6 bases not matched to a gene. The germline V gene encodes CDR1 SGDLS and CDR2 YYNGEE. This CDR3 region has 17 residues. CDR3 nucleotide sequence: TGTGCCAGCAGCGTAGAAGGGGGCGCCCGGAACACCGGGGAGCTGTTTTTT. Amino acid sequence: CASSVEGGARNTGELFF.

The genes are TRBV6-1 and TRBJ2-7, with D possibly being TRBD2 (5 bases). Germline values: CDR1 MNHNS, CDR2 SASEGT. V was cut by 6 bases and J by 2 bases, with 8 bases left in between. The CDR3 runs 12 residues. The CDR3 loop reads CASRKGAYEQYF. The CDR3 DNA sequence: TGTGCCAGCAGAAAGGGAGCCTACGAGCAGTACTTC.

This clonotype occurred a few times. The V gene is TRBV7-2, the J gene TRBJ2-1; the D is unclear. CDR3 size: 13 residues. CDR1 and CDR2 from the germline V gene are SGHTA and FQGNSA. Trimming took off 1 base at V and 10 bases at J, with 11 bases between the two ends. CDR3 DNA sequence: TGTGCCAGCAGCTTAGATGCAGACCAAGAGCAGTTCTTC. It codes for CASSLDADQEQFF. Drawing the rest from reference TRBV7-2 and TRBJ2-1, the complete variable domain is GAGVSQSPSNKVTEKGKDVELRCDPISGHTALYWYRQSLGQGLEFLIYFQGNSAPDKSGLPSDRFSAERTGGSVSTLTIQRTQQEDSAVYLCASSLDADQEQFFGPGTRLTVL.

A few counts support this clonotype. This rearrangement joins TRBV6-2 or TRBV6-3 to TRBJ1-1; a weak D match, TRBD1 (5 bases). Germline V gene lookup returns CDR1 MNHEY and CDR2 SVGEGT. The CDR3 covers 13 residues. V shed 6 bases and J shed 2 bases, with 10 bases lying between them. CDR3 loop: CASRQWGNTEAFF. The CDR3, as DNA: TGTGCCAGCAGACAGTGGGGCAACACTGAAGCTTTCTTT.

This clonotype showed up many times. The chain is built from TRBV27 and TRBJ2-5; D tentatively reads TRBD1 or TRBD2 (5 bases each). This CDR3 spans 14 amino acids. V lost 2 bases and J lost 5, with 12 bases in between. Germline-derived CDR1 and CDR2 are MNHEY and SMNVEV (reference sequence). The CDR3: CASSLAGAVETQYF. The CDR3 region has the DNA TGTGCCAGCAGTTTAGCCGGGGCCGTGGAGACCCAGTACTTC.

The chain carries TRBV4-1 and TRBJ2-1; 10 nucleotides align to TRBD2. The CDR3 sequence is 19 residues long. The ends lost 0 bases at V and 2 bases at J; junction bases unmatched: 10. CDR1 is MGHRA, CDR2 YSYEKL, per germline. CDR3 sequence: CASSQDQASGSPTYNEQFF. CDR3 coding DNA: TGCGCCAGCAGCCAAGATCAGGCTAGCGGGAGCCCTACCTACAATGAGCAGTTCTTC.